What follows are 8 T cell receptor beta chains derived from one specimen sequenced in a study of cytomegalovirus exposure and HLA in healthy donors. Only in-frame clones appear in the TCRdb table, and some are missing; sequencing was by immunoSEQ multiplex PCR. Of around 300,000 clones listed, approximately 86% are singletons. Input material: PBMCs. The receptors shown here come from a woman in her twenties or thirties in good health and CMV-seropositive.

The chain is built from TRBV30 and TRBJ1-2; TRBD1 aligns across 12 bases. Looked up from germline, CDR1 is GTSNPN and CDR2 is SVGIG (reference sequence). CDR3 length: 16 amino acids. V lost 4 bases, J lost 3 bases, and 9 bases stayed unmatched. In nucleotides, the CDR3 is TGTGCCTGGAACCCCCCCGGGACAGGGGGCGACTATGGCTACACCTTC. It codes for CAWNPPGTGGDYGYTF. The full variable domain, its missing parts supplied by reference TRBV30 and TRBJ1-2, is SQTIHQWPATLVQPVGSPLSLECTVEGTSNPNLYWYRQAAGRGLQLLFYSVGIGQISSEVPQNLSASRPQDRQFILSSKKLLLSDSGFYLCAWNPPGTGGDYGYTFGSGTRLTVV.

The genes are TRBV5-4 and TRBJ2-1; weak D call: TRBD2 (6 bases). The V and J ends lost 5 bases and 4 bases respectively, with 13 bases between them. Germline assignment: CDR1 SGHNT and CDR2 YYREEE (reference sequence). The CDR3 covers 14 residues. The CDR3 DNA reads TGTGCCAGCAGTCCTAGCGCGGAATACAATGAGCAGTTCTTC. Translating gives CASSPSAEYNEQFF.

The V call is TRBV7-2, the J call TRBJ2-7, with no clear D. From germline, CDR1 is SGHTA and CDR2 FQGNSA. This CDR3 region has 13 residues. Trimming pared 2 bases from V and 3 bases from J, leaving 8 bases between. The DNA of the CDR3 is TGTGCCAGCAGCTTAAGGACGATCTACGAGCAGTACTTC. Protein product: CASSLRTIYEQYF.

This clone appeared a few times. The chain has TRBV27 and TRBJ2-7; 11 nucleotides agree with TRBD1. Germline CDR1 is MNHEY and CDR2 is SMNVEV (reference sequence). V lost 6 bases and J lost 7; bases outside the gene matches: 8. This CDR3 spans 14 amino acids. As DNA, the CDR3 is TGTGCCAGCAGACACGGACAGGGGGCGAATGAGCAGTACTTC. This sequence encodes CASRHGQGANEQYF.

The rearrangement joins TRBV11-2 to TRBJ1-2, with 9 bases matching TRBD1. The CDR3 loop spans 14 amino acids. Per the germline V gene, CDR1 is SGHAT and CDR2 is FQNNGV. J lost 6 bases, V lost 4 bases, and 6 bases had no gene match. Written as DNA, the CDR3 is TGTGCCAGCAGCTACGGACAGGGGTACGATGGCTACACCTTC. It specifies CASSYGQGYDGYTF.

V and J are TRBV29-1 and TRBJ1-1, with D perhaps TRBD1 (6 bases). Trimming took off 7 bases at V and 4 bases at J, with 13 bases between the two ends. CDR1 and CDR2 from the germline V gene are SQVTM and ANQGSEA. This CDR3 contains 12 residues. The DNA of the CDR3 is TGCAGCGCGCCACAGGGAGGCACTGAAGCTTTCTTT. Its translation: CSAPQGGTEAFF.

V usage is TRBV2 and J usage is TRBJ2-7, with D perhaps matching TRBD2 (6 bases). Per germline, CDR1 SNHLY and CDR2 FYNNEI. The V and J ends lost 8 bases and 4 bases respectively, with 12 bases between them. The CDR3 length is 12 residues. CDR3 DNA sequence: TGTGCCAGCGACCGGAGCGGGTACGAGCAGTACTTC. Translating gives CASDRSGYEQYF.

The rearrangement joins TRBV19 to TRBJ1-1; D is unclear. V was pared by 3 bases and J by 1 base, with 6 bases between. Germline V gene sequence: CDR1 LNHDA, CDR2 SQIVND (reference sequence). The CDR3 has 13 amino acids. CDR3 bases: TGTGCCAGTAGTATTCCCACGAACACTGAAGCTTTCTTT. It translates to CASSIPTNTEAFF.